This T cell receptor beta chain was obtained from a study of a mutant IDH1 vaccine in newly diagnosed glioma. In its sample, this clone was seen a few times. The antigen is undetermined. This table comes from immunoSEQ multiplex PCR, and its TCRdb copy is limited to in-frame clones, with some not included. The repertoire holds 50,000 to 85,000 clones, with approximately 87% as singletons. This CDR3 is 15 amino acids long. V lost 5 bases and J lost 1; bases outside the gene matches: 6. Germline V gene sequence: CDR1 LNHDA, CDR2 SQIVND (reference sequence). Time point reported: week 23, last vaccination. Vaccinated patients received 300 ug of mutant IDH1 20-mer peptide per dose, with topical imiquimod. Diagnosis in the donors showed new WHO grade 3 or 4 astrocytomas that were IDH1-mutant and ATRX-lost.

The clonotype was recovered from a young man with glioma. The sample was PBMCs, taken from a glioma patient whose treatment included an IDH1 peptide vaccine. The V gene is TRBV19, the J gene TRBJ1-1; 8 bases agree with TRBD1. CDR3 sequence (DNA): TGTGCCAGTAGTTCTCTAGGGACAGGGAACACTGAAGCTTTCTTT. It specifies CASSSLGTGNTEAFF.